The T cell receptor (beta chain) described here comes from a study of OX40 agonist ivuxolimab in advanced cancers. Turning to the overall study: Ivuxolimab, which targeted the costimulatory receptor OX40 (CD134), was an agonistic, fully human IgG2 monoclonal antibody. Peripheral TCRbeta sequencing was intended to test whether TCR sequence diversity was altered and clonal T-cell expansion was caused by ivuxolimab. Intravenous ivuxolimab was administered to patients every 2 weeks at six dose levels: 0.01, 0.1, 0.3, 1.5, 3 and 10 mg/kg. A male proportion of around 83% and a mean age of around 60 years, ranging from about 20 to 80, were recorded for the dose-escalation cohort. The paper covers the monotherapy dose-escalation part of the phase I ivuxolimab trial, which included N of about 50 patients. Patients were allowed to have had prior anti-PD-1, anti-PD-L1 or anti-CTLA-4 therapy, and approximately 40% of the dose-escalation patients had previously received checkpoint inhibitors. Partial responses were achieved by three dose-escalation patients, of whom one had hepatocellular carcinoma and two had cutaneous melanoma. Among the approximately 50 dose-escalation patients, approximately 20 had hepatocellular carcinoma, roughly 15 melanoma, 9 renal cell carcinoma and 9 head and neck cancer.

The trial excluded patients who had a history of autoimmune disease or were on systemic immunosuppression. In every dose cohort, peripheral blood was drawn for TCR sequencing at baseline, cycle 4 day 1, and cycle 7 day 1. Samples were obtained from an open-label, multicenter, first-in-human phase I dose-escalation trial of ivuxolimab. Adults with locally advanced or metastatic melanoma, renal cell, hepatocellular, or head and neck squamous cell carcinoma were enrolled in the trial. Before TCR sequencing, CD4+ T cells and CD8+ T cells from peripheral blood were sorted into separate populations. Comments on this clone: The antigen this receptor binds is unknown. The record has no base qualities; no much larger clone is one base away.

The research as a whole found: In the 0.1-3.0 mg/kg groups, partial responders were among the patients with the lowest normalized peripheral clonal expansion, particularly in CD8+ T cells. The antigen specificity of the clonally expanded peripheral T cells was not determined. On average, CD8+ T cells showed more expanded clones than CD4+ T cells after ivuxolimab. At doses of 0.1 to 3.0 mg/kg, clonal expansion of both CD4+ and CD8+ blood T cells was observed from baseline to week 6. Low levels of normalized T-cell clonal expansion were also seen in some nonresponding patients.

Genomic DNA was isolated from the sorted cells so that the TCRbeta CDR3 region could be sequenced. The immunoSEQ Assay was used to sequence the TCRbeta CDR3 regions. TCRdb took this table from immuneACCESS and kept in-frame rearrangements with V and J called. Such tables lack part of the clones; where checked against another copy, unresolved V genes explain under half of the gap, and the rest is unexplained. A total of roughly 70,000 clones appear in this sample, approximately 90% of them only once. About 5.9% of the sample is in the top ten clones. The CDR3, from cysteine to phenylalanine, totals 12 residues. Only the CDR3 portion is preserved as DNA: 36 bases, with reading frame beginning at the first base. CDR1 is given as LNHDA and CDR2 as SQIVND, both from the germline V gene (reference sequence). A distance of 10 bases separates the germline ends of V and J, which lose 7 bases and 4 bases respectively.

Rearrangement joined TRBV19 to TRBJ1-1; TRBD1 is a possible D gene, resting on 6 matching bases. The starting material was CD4+ or CD8+ T cells sorted from blood, obtained in a trial of the OX40 agonist ivuxolimab. This TCR derives from an adult with an advanced solid tumor such as melanoma, head and neck, liver or kidney cancer. The CDR3: CASNLGGTEAFF. The nucleotide sequence is TGTGCCAGTAATTTAGGGGGCACTGAAGCTTTCTTT.